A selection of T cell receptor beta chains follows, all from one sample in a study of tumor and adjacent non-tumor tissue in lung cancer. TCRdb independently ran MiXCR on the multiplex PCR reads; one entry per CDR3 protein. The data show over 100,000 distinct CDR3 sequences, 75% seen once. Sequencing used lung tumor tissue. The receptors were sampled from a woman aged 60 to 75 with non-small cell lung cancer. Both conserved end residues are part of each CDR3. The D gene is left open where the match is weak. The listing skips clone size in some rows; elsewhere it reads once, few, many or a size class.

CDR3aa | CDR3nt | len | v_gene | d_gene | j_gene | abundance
CTNRGDSNYGYTF | TGTACCAACAGAGGGGACAGTAACTATGGCTACACCTTC | 13 | TRBV14 | TRBD1 | TRBJ1-2 | NA
CASSLPPQREQYF | TGTGCCAGCAGCCTTCCTCCCCAGCGCGAGCAGTACTTC | 13 | TRBV11-2 | NA | TRBJ2-7 | many
CASSPRLSGGPTGELFF | TGTGCCAGCAGCCCGCGACTATCGGGAGGACCCACCGGGGAGCTGTTTTTT | 17 | TRBV11-1 | TRBD2 | TRBJ2-2 | NA
CATSRALRADTQYF | TGTGCCACCAGCAGAGCATTAAGGGCAGATACGCAGTATTTT | 14 | TRBV15 | NA | TRBJ2-3 | NA
CAGSLDSGKGTEAFF | TGTGCCGGCAGCTTAGATTCGGGGAAAGGCACTGAAGCTTTCTTC | 15 | TRBV11-3 | NA | TRBJ1-1 | NA
CVSSALRDRNGQPQHF | TGTGTCAGCAGTGCCCTCCGGGACAGGAACGGTCAGCCCCAGCATTTT | 16 | TRBV6-2/TRBV6-3 | TRBD1 | TRBJ1-5 | few
CASSLSTGTFEQYF | TGTGCCAGCAGCTTATCCACCGGGACATTCGAGCAGTATTTC | 14 | TRBV11-2 | NA | TRBJ2-7 | NA
CASSSISGSGWEQFF | TGTGCCAGCAGTTCCATAAGCGGGAGCGGATGGGAGCAGTTCTTC | 15 | TRBV6-2/TRBV6-3 | TRBD2 | TRBJ2-1 | many
CGARDYTARKCEQYF | TGCGGTGCTAGAGATTACACAGCTCGTAAGTGCGAGCAGTACTTC | 15 | TRBV20-1 | NA | TRBJ2-7 | NA
CSTSAQGGQETQYF | TGTTCCACCAGTGCACAGGGCGGTCAAGAGACCCAGTACTTC | 14 | TRBV11-2 | NA | TRBJ2-5 | NA
CASRFFSNQPQHF | TGTGCCAGCAGATTCTTTAGCAATCAGCCCCAGCATTTT | 13 | TRBV6-1 | NA | TRBJ1-5 | few
CASKGTQAGWNTGELFF | TGTGCCAGCAAGGGGACTCAGGCAGGGTGGAACACCGGGGAGCTGTTTTTT | 17 | TRBV6-2/TRBV6-3 | NA | TRBJ2-2 | NA
CASNIIGPPGRMNTGAYF | TGTGCCAGCAACATAATTGGGCCGCCGGGACGGATGAACACTGGAGCTTACTTT | 18 | TRBV11-3 | NA | TRBJ1-1 | NA
CASSLMGGGSYGCTF | TGTGCCAGCAGTTTAATGGGGGGCGGCAGCTATGGCTGCACCTTC | 15 | TRBV28 | NA | TRBJ1-2 | NA
CASTPDRGGQSQYF | TGTGCCAGCACCCCCGACAGGGGCGGTCAGTCCCAGTATTTT | 14 | TRBV6-6 | TRBD1 | TRBJ2-3 | NA
CAGSLEQSTRELFF | TGTGCCGGCAGCTTGGAACAGAGCACCAGGGAGCTGTTTTTT | 14 | TRBV11-1 | NA | TRBJ2-2 | NA
CASSLYPQGIQFF | TGTGCCAGCAGCTTATATCCACAGGGTATTCAGTTCTTC | 13 | TRBV11-2 | NA | TRBJ2-1 | NA
CASNEDWLGTEAFF | TGTGCCAGCAATGAAGATTGGTTAGGCACTGAAGCTTTCTTT | 14 | TRBV6-1 | NA | TRBJ1-1 | NA
CSAPNLLAGVNTQYF | TGCAGTGCTCCGAATTTACTAGCGGGAGTGAATACGCAGTATTTT | 15 | TRBV20-1 | TRBD2 | TRBJ2-3 | NA
CVSSSQGPLYSYTF | TGTGTCAGCAGCTCACAGGGCCCGCTCTATAGCTACACCTTT | 14 | TRBV11-1 | NA | TRBJ1-2 | NA
CASNPLGFRTGGYEQYF | TGTGCCAGCAACCCTCTCGGGTTTAGGACAGGCGGCTACGAGCAGTACTTC | 17 | TRBV6-5 | TRBD1 | TRBJ2-7 | NA
CAGSLGLTKQYF | TGTGCCGGCAGCTTAGGGTTGACCAAGCAGTACTTC | 12 | TRBV11-2 | NA | TRBJ2-7 | NA
CSASEQTGEQHF | TGCAGTGCCAGCGAACAAACGGGGGAGCAGCACTTC | 12 | TRBV20-1 | NA | TRBJ2-7 | NA
CASSLGTSGIYTEQFF | TGCGCCAGCAGCCTAGGGACTAGCGGGATTTACACTGAGCAGTTCTTC | 16 | TRBV4-3 | TRBD2 | TRBJ2-1 | NA
CSASRQGGNNQPQHF | TGCAGTGCTAGTAGGCAGGGGGGAAACAATCAGCCCCAGCATTTC | 15 | TRBV20-1 | TRBD1 | TRBJ1-5 | NA
CASSLGTLGTDRQYF | TGTGCCAGCAGCCTAGGGACATTGGGAACGGATAGGCAGTATTTT | 15 | TRBV11-2 | NA | TRBJ2-3 | NA
CVNTKPTGELLF | TGTGTCAACACCAAACCCACCGGGGAGCTGCTTTTT | 12 | TRBV6-2/TRBV6-3 | NA | TRBJ2-2 | NA
CSVVTSGANVLTF | TGCAGCGTCGTTACCTCTGGGGCCAACGTCCTGACTTTC | 13 | TRBV29-1 | NA | TRBJ2-6 | NA
CASSSRWELAGVNEQFF | TGTGCCAGCAGCTCCCGTTGGGAACTAGCGGGGGTAAATGAGCAGTTCTTC | 17 | TRBV7-3 | TRBD2 | TRBJ2-1 | NA
CASSSQTAEAFF | TGTGCCAGCAGTTCCCAGACAGCAGAAGCTTTCTTT | 12 | TRBV6-6 | NA | TRBJ1-1 | many
CASSQEWDRVGYGYTF | TGCGCCAGCAGCCAAGAATGGGACAGGGTAGGCTATGGCTACACCTTC | 16 | TRBV4-3 | TRBD1 | TRBJ1-2 | many
CTGSRDRDTEAFF | TGTACCGGCAGCCGGGACCGCGACACTGAAGCTTTCTTT | 13 | TRBV11-1 | NA | TRBJ1-1 | once
CASSPKTAANYGYTF | TGCGCCAGCAGCCCGAAGACTGCCGCTAACTATGGCTACACCTTC | 15 | TRBV4-3 | NA | TRBJ1-2 | NA
CASSTGVTGTLYNEQFF | TGTGCCAGCAGTACGGGAGTAACGGGGACCCTTTACAATGAGCAGTTCTTC | 17 | TRBV5-5 | NA | TRBJ2-1 | NA
CSAKWENTDTQYF | TGCAGTGCCAAGTGGGAGAACACAGATACGCAGTATTTT | 13 | TRBV20-1 | NA | TRBJ2-3 | NA
CASSRDGAQSQHF | TGTGCCAGTTCCCGGGACGGGGCTCAGTCCCAGCATTTT | 13 | TRBV11-2 | NA | TRBJ1-5 | NA
CDSKGTGAWSIEAFF | TGTGACAGCAAGGGTACAGGGGCCTGGAGCATTGAAGCTTTCTTT | 15 | TRBV6-5 | TRBD1 | TRBJ1-1 | NA
CAGQTERGTEVFF | TGTGCCGGCCAGACCGAGAGGGGAACTGAAGTTTTCTTT | 13 | TRBV6-1 | NA | TRBJ1-1 | NA
CASNHLQGDGANVVTF | TGCGCCAGCAACCATCTACAGGGTGATGGGGCCAACGTCGTGACTTTC | 16 | TRBV4-3 | NA | TRBJ2-6 | once
CNAQPDEGQSQHF | TGCAATGCTCAGCCCGATGAGGGTCAGTCCCAGCATTTT | 13 | TRBV20-1 | NA | TRBJ1-5 | NA
CASSDRTGGHSPLHF | TGTGCCAGCAGCGACCGGACAGGGGGCCATTCACCCCTCCACTTT | 15 | TRBV9 | TRBD1 | TRBJ1-6 | NA
CASSQVSLDATNTQYF | TGTGCAAGCAGCCAAGTAAGTCTAGACGCCACAAATACGCAGTATTTT | 16 | TRBV4-2 | NA | TRBJ2-3 | NA
CASSLFSSVNDEQYF | TGTGCCAGCAGCTTATTTTCGAGCGTGAACGACGAGCAGTATTTC | 15 | TRBV11-2 | NA | TRBJ2-7 | NA
CAGSPLGHRNYGYTF | TGTGCCGGCAGTCCCCTTGGACATCGGAACTATGGCTACACCTTC | 15 | TRBV6-2/TRBV6-3 | NA | TRBJ1-2 | NA
CASSRQGGPDTQYF | TGTGCCAGCAGTCGACAGGGCGGGCCAGATACGCAGTATTTT | 14 | TRBV6-1 | TRBD1 | TRBJ2-3 | NA
CVSSSFLTSGMNEQFF | TGTGTCAGCAGTTCTTTCTTGACTAGCGGGATGAATGAGCAGTTCTTC | 16 | TRBV6-5 | TRBD2 | TRBJ2-1 | NA
CASSQDSGITEAFF | TGCGCCAGCAGCCAAGACAGCGGGATCACCGAAGCTTTCTTT | 14 | TRBV4-3 | NA | TRBJ1-1 | NA
CASSLEGVRQYF | TGTGCCAGCAGCTTAGAGGGGGTCAGGCAGTACTTC | 12 | TRBV11-2 | NA | TRBJ2-7 | NA
CSVSRGNNEQFF | TGCAGTGTTAGTCGGGGGAATAATGAGCAGTTCTTC | 12 | TRBV20-1 | NA | TRBJ2-1 | once
CTAEAWGIYGFTF | TGTACTGCTGAGGCATGGGGTATCTATGGCTTCACCTTC | 13 | TRBV20-1 | NA | TRBJ1-2 | NA
CAIGLAGEETQYF | TGTGCCATCGGACTAGCGGGAGAAGAGACTCAGTACTTC | 13 | TRBV28 | TRBD2 | TRBJ2-5 | NA
CASSLRFADTQYF | TGTGCCAGCAGCTTAAGATTCGCAGATACGCAGTATTTT | 13 | TRBV7-3 | NA | TRBJ2-3 | NA
CASRLRTGGGRGYTF | TGTGCCAGCAGACTCCGGACAGGGGGCGGTCGAGGCTACACCTTC | 15 | TRBV6-2/TRBV6-3 | TRBD1 | TRBJ1-2 | many
CSARRGGYQETRYF | TGCAGTGCTAGACGAGGGGGGTACCAAGAGACGCGGTACTTC | 14 | TRBV20-1 | NA | TRBJ2-5 | NA
CAWRVGEGLKAFF | TGTGCCTGGAGAGTCGGGGAGGGACTGAAAGCTTTCTTT | 13 | TRBV30 | NA | TRBJ1-1 | NA
CASNFDSFRDELYF | TGTGCCAGCAACTTTGACTCTTTTAGGGACGAGCTGTACTTC | 14 | TRBV11-2 | NA | TRBJ2-7 | NA
CPSSYTWTAQETQYF | TGTCCCAGCAGTTATACCTGGACAGCCCAAGAGACCCAGTACTTC | 15 | TRBV5-5 | NA | TRBJ2-5 | NA
CASSLATAGRGTDTQYF | TGTGCCAGCAGCTTAGCGACCGCAGGTCGGGGGACAGATACGCAGTATTTT | 17 | TRBV11-2 | NA | TRBJ2-3 | many
CASSYSNRDPGNTIYF | TGTGCCAGTAGTTACTCGAACAGGGACCCTGGAAACACCATATATTTT | 16 | TRBV6-5 | NA | TRBJ1-3 | NA
CACSLTSGGVHYEQYF | TGTGCCTGCAGCTTGACTAGCGGGGGGGTCCACTACGAGCAGTACTTC | 16 | TRBV11-2 | TRBD2 | TRBJ2-7 | NA